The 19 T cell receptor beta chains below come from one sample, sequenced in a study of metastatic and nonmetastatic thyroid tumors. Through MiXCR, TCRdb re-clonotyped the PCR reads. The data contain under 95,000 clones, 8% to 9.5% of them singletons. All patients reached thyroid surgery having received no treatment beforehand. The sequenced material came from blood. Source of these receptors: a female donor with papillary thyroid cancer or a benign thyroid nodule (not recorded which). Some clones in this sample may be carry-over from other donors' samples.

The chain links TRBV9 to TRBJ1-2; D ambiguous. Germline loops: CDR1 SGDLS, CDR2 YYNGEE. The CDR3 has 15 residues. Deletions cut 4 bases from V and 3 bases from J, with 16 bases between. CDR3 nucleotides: TGTGCCAGCAGCCCCCTGTTTGGGCAGGACTATGGCTACACCTTC. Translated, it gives CASSPLFGQDYGYTF.

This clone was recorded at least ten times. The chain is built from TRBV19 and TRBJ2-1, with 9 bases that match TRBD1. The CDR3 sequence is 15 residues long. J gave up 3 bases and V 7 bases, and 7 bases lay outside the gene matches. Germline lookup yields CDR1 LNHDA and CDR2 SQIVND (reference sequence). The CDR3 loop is CASKTGTGNYNEQFF. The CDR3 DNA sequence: TGTGCCAGTAAAACCGGGACAGGGAACTACAATGAGCAGTTCTTC. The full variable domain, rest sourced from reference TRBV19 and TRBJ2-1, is DGGITQSPKYLFRKEGQNVTLSCEQNLNHDAMYWYRQDPGQGLRLIYYSQIVNDFQKGDIAEGYSVSREKKESFPLTVTSAQKNPTAFYLCASKTGTGNYNEQFFGPGTRLTVL.

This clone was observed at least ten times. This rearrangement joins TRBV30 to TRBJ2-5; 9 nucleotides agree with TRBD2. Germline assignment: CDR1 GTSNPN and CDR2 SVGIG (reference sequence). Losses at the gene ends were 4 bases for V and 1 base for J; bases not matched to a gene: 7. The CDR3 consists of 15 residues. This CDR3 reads CAWISGGRGQETQYF. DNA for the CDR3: TGTGCCTGGATAAGCGGGGGGAGGGGCCAAGAGACCCAGTACTTC.

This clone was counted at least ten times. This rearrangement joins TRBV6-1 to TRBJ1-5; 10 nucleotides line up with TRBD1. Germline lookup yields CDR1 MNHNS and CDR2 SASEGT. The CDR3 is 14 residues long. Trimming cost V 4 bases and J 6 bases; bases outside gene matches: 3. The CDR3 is CASSGQGAGQPQHF. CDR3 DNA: TGTGCCAGCAGTGGACAGGGGGCGGGTCAGCCCCAGCATTTT.

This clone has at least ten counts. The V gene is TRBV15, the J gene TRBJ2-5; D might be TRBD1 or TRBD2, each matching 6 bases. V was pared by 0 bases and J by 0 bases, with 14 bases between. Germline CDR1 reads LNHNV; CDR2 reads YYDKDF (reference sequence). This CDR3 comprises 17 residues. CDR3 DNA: TGTGCCACCAGCAGAGATCGGGGGCGTCCAGACCAAGAGACCCAGTACTTC. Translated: CATSRDRGRPDQETQYF.

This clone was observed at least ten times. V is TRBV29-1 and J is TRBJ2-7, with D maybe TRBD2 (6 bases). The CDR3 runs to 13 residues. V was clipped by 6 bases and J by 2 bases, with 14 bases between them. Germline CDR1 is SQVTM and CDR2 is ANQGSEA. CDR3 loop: CSVPGGNPYEQYF. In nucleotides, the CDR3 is TGCAGCGTGCCCGGGGGTAATCCCTACGAGCAGTACTTC.

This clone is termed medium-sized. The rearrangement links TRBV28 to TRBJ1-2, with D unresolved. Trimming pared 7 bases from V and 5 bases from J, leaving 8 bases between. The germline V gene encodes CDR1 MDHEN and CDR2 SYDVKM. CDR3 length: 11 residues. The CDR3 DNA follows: TGTGCCAGCACCCAGTATTATGGCTACACCTTC. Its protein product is CASTQYYGYTF.

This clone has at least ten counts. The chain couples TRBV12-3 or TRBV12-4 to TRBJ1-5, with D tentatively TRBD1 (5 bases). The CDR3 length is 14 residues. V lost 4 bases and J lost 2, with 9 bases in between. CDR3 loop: CASSSQAGNQPQHF. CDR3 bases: TGTGCCAGCAGTTCACAGGCCGGCAATCAGCCCCAGCATTTT.

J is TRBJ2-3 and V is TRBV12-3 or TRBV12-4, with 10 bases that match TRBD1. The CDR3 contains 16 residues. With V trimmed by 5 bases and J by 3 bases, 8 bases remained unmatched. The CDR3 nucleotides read TGTGCCAGCAGTCCGGAGGGACAGGGGTGGACAGATACGCAGTATTTT. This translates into CASSPEGQGWTDTQYF.

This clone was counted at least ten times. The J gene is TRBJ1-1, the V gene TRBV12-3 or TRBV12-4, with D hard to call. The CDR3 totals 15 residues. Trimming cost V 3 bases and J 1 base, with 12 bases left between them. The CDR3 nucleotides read TGTGCCAGCAGTTTGAGGGTTAGTACGAACACTGAAGCTTTCTTT. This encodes CASSLRVSTNTEAFF.

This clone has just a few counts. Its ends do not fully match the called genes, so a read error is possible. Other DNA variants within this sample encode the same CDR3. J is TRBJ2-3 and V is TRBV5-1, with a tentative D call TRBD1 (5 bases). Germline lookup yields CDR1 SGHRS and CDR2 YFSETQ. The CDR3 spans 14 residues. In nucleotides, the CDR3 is TGTGCCAGCAGCTTCAGGGAACTGACAGATACGCAGTATTTT. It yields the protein CASSFRELTDTQYF.

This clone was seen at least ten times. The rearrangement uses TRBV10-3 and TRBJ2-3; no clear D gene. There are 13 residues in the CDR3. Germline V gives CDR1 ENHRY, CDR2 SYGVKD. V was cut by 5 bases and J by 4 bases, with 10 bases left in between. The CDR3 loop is CAISWSEADTQYF. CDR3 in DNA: TGTGCCATCAGTTGGTCTGAGGCAGATACGCAGTATTTT.

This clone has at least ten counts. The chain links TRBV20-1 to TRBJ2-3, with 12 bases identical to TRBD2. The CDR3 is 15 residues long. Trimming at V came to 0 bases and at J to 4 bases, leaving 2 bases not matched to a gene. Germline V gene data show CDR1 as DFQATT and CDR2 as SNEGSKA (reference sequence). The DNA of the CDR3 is TGCAGTGCTAGAGATCTAGCGGGGGGGCCAGATACGCAGTATTTT. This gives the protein CSARDLAGGPDTQYF.

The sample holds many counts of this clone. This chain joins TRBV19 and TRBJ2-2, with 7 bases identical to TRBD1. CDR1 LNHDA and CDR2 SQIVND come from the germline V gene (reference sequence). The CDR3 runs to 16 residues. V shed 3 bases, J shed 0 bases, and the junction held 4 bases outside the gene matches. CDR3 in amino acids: CASSMTGWANTGELFF. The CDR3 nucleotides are TGTGCCAGTAGTATGACAGGGTGGGCGAACACCGGGGAGCTGTTTTTT.

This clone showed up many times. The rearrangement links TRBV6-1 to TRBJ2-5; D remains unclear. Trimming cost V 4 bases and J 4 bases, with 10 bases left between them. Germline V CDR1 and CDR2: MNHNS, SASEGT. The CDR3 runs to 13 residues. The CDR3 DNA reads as TGTGCCAGCAGTGGAACCGAGCGAGAGACCCAGTACTTC. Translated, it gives CASSGTERETQYF.

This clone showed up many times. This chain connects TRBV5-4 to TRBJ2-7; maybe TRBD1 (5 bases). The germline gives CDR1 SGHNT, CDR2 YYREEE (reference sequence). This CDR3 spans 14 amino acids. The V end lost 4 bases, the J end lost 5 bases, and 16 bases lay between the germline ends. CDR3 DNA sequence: TGTGCCAGCAGCCTTCAGGGTGGTGGCGACGAGCAGTACTTC. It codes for CASSLQGGGDEQYF.

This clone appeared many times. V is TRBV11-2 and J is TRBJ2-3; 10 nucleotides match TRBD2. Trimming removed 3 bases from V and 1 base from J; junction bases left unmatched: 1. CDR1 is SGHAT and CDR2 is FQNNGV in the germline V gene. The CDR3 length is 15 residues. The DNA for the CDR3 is TGTGCCAGCAGCTTTCTAGCGGGGGGCACAGATACGCAGTATTTT. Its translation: CASSFLAGGTDTQYF. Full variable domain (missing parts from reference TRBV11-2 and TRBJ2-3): EAGVAQSPRYKIIEKRQSVAFWCNPISGHATLYWYQQILGQGPKLLIQFQNNGVVDDSQLPKDRFSAERLKGVDSTLKIQPAKLEDSAVYLCASSFLAGGTDTQYFGPGTRLTVL.

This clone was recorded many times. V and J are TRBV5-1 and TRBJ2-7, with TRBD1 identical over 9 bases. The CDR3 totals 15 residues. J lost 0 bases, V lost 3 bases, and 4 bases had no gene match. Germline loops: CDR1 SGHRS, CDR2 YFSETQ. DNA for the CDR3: TGCGCCAGCAGCTCCGGACAGGGGAGCTCCTACGAGCAGTACTTC. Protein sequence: CASSSGQGSSYEQYF.

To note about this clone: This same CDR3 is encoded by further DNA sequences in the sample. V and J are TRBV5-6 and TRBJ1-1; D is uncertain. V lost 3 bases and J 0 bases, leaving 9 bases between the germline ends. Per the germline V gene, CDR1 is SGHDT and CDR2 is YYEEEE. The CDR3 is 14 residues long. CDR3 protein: CASSWGYMNTEAFF. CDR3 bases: TGTGCCAGCAGCTGGGGATATATGAACACTGAAGCTTTCTTT. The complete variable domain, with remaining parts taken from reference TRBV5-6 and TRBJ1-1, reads DAGVTQSPTHLIKTRGQQVTLRCSPKSGHDTVSWYQQALGQGPQFIFQYYEEEERQRGNFPDRFSGHQFPNYSSELNVNALLLGDSALYLCASSWGYMNTEAFFGQGTRLTVV.